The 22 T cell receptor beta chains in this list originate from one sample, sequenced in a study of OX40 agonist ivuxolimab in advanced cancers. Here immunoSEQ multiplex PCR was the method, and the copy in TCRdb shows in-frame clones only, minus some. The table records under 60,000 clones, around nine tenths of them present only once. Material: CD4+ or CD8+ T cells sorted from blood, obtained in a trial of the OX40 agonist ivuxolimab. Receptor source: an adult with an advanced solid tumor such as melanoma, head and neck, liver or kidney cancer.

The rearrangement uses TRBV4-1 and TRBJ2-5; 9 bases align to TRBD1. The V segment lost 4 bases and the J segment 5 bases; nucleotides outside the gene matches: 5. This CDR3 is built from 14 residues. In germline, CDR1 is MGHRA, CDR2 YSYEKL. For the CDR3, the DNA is TGCGCCAGCAGCCCGGGACAGGGTGAGGAGACCCAGTACTTC. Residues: CASSPGQGEETQYF.

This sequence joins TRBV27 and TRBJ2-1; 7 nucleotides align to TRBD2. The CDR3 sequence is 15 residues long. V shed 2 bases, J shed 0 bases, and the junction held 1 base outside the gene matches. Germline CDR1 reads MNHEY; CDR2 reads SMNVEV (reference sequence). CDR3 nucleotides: TGTGCCAGCAGTTTACTAGCGGCCTCCTACAATGAGCAGTTCTTC. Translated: CASSLLAASYNEQFF.

CDR3 DNA: TGTGCCAGCAGCCTCGGGGGACAGGGGACCTACGAGCAGTACTTC. Protein: CASSLGGQGTYEQYF. The chain combines TRBV7-9 with TRBJ2-7; the match to TRBD1 covers 10 bases. The CDR3 spans 15 residues. Germline CDR1 reads SEHNR; CDR2 reads FQNEAQ (reference sequence). Unmatched junction bases numbered 6, after V lost 5 bases and J lost 2 bases. The full variable domain, completed using reference TRBV7-9 and TRBJ2-7, is DTGVSQNPRHKITKRGQNVTFRCDPISEHNRLYWYRQTLGQGPEFLTYFQNEAQLEKSRLLSDRFSAERPKGSFSTLEIQRTEQGDSAMYLCASSLGGQGTYEQYFGPGTRLTVT.

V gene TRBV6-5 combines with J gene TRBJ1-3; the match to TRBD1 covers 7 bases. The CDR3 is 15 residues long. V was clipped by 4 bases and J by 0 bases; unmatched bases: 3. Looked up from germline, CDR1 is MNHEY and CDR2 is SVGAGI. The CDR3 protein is CASSWTGFSGNTIYF. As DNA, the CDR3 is TGTGCCAGCAGTTGGACAGGCTTCTCTGGAAACACCATATATTTT.

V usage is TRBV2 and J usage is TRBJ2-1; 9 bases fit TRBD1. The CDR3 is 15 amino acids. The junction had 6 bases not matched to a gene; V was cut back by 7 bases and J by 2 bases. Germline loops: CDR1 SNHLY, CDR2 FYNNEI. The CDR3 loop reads CASIWTGATYNEQFF. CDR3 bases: TGTGCCAGCATTTGGACAGGGGCGACCTACAATGAGCAGTTCTTC. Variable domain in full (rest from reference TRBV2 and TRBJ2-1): EPEVTQTPSHQVTQMGQEVILRCVPISNHLYFYWYRQILGQKVEFLVSFYNNEISEKSEIFDDQFSVERPDGSNFTLKIRSTKLEDSAMYFCASIWTGATYNEQFFGPGTRLTVL.

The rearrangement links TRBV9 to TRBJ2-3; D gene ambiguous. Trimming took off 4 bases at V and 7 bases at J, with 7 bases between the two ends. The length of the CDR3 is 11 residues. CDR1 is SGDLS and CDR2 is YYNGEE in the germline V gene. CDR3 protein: CASSPANTQYF. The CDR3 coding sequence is TGTGCCAGCAGCCCGGCTAATACGCAGTATTTT. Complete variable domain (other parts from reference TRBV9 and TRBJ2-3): DSGVTQTPKHLITATGQRVTLRCSPRSGDLSVYWYQQSLDQGLQFLIQYYNGEERAKGNILERFSAQQFPDLHSELNLSSLELGDSALYFCASSPANTQYFGPGTRLTVL.

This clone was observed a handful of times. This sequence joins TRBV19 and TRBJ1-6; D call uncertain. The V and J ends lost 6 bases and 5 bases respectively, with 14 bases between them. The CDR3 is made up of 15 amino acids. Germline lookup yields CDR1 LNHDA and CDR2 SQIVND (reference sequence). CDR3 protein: CASSPYGRNNSPLHF. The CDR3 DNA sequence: TGTGCCAGTAGCCCCTACGGGCGGAATAATTCACCCCTCCACTTT. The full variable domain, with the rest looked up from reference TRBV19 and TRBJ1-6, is DGGITQSPKYLFRKEGQNVTLSCEQNLNHDAMYWYRQDPGQGLRLIYYSQIVNDFQKGDIAEGYSVSREKKESFPLTVTSAQKNPTAFYLCASSPYGRNNSPLHFGNGTRLTVT.

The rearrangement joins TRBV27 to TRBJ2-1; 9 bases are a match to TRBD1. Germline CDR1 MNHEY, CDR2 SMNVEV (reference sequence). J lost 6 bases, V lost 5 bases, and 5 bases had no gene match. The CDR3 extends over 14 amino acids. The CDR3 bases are TGTGCCAGCAGTATCCGGGACAGGGTCAATGAGCAGTTCTTC. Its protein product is CASSIRDRVNEQFF.

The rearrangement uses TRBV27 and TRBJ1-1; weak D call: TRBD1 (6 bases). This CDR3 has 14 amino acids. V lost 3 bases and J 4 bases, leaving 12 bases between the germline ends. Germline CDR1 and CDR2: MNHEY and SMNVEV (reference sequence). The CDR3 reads CASSFGGRGTEAFF. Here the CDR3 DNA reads TGTGCCAGCAGTTTTGGAGGCAGGGGCACTGAAGCTTTCTTT.

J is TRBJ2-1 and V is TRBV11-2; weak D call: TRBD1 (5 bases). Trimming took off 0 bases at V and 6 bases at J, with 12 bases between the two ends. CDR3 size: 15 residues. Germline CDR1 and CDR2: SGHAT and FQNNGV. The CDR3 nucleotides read TGTGCCAGCAGCTTAGAGGCAGGGCCCCCCAATGAGCAGTTCTTC. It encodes CASSLEAGPPNEQFF.

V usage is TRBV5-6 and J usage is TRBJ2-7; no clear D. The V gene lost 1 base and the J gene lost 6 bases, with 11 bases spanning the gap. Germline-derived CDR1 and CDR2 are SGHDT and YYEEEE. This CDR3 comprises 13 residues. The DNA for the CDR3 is TGTGCCAGCAGCTTGCGACACCTGCGCGAGCAGTACTTC. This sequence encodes CASSLRHLREQYF.

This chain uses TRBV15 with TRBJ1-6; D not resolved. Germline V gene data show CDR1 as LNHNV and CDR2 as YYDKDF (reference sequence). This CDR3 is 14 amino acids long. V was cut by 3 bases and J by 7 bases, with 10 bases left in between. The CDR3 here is CATSSGKGNSPLHF. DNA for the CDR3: TGTGCCACCAGCAGCGGAAAGGGAAATTCACCCCTCCACTTT.

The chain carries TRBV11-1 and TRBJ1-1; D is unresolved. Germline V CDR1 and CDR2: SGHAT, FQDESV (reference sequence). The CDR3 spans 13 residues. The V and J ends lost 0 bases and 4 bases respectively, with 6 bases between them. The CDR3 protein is CASSLASFTEAFF. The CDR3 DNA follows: TGTGCCAGCAGCTTAGCTTCGTTCACTGAAGCTTTCTTT.

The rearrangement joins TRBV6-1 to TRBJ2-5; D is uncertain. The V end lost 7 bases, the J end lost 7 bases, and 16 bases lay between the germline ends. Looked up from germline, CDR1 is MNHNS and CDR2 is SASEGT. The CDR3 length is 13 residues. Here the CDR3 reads CASIIGVHGTQYF. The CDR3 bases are TGTGCCAGCATCATTGGGGTTCACGGGACCCAGTACTTC.

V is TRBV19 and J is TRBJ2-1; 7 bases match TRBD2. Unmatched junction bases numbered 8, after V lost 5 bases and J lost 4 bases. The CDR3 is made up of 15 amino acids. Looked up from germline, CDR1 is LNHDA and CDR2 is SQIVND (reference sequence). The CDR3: CASSLGAGIYNEQFF. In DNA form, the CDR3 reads TGTGCCAGTAGTCTTGGAGCGGGGATATACAATGAGCAGTTCTTC.

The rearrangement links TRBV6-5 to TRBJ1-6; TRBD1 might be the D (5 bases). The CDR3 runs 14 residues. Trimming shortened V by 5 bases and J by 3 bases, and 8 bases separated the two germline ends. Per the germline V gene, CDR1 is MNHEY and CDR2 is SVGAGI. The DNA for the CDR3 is TGTGCCAGCAGTCCGGGACTCTATAATTCACCCCTCCACTTT. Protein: CASSPGLYNSPLHF.

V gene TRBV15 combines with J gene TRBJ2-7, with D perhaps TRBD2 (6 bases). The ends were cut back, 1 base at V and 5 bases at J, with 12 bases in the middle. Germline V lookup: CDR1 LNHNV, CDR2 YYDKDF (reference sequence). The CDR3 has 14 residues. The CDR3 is CATSRGGEVDEQYF. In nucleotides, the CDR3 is TGTGCCACCAGCAGAGGAGGGGAGGTCGACGAGCAGTACTTC. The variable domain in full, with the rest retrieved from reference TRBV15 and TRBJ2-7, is DAMVIQNPRYQVTQFGKPVTLSCSQTLNHNVMYWYQQKSSQAPKLLFHYYDKDFNNEADTPDNFQSRRPNTSFCFLDIRSPGLGDTAMYLCATSRGGEVDEQYFGPGTRLTVT.

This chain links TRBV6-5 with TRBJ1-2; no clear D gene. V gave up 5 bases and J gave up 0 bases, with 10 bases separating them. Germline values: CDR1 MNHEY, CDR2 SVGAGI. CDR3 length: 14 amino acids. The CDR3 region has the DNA TGTGCCAGCAGTCCGGACGGGGCTAACTATGGCTACACCTTC. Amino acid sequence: CASSPDGANYGYTF.

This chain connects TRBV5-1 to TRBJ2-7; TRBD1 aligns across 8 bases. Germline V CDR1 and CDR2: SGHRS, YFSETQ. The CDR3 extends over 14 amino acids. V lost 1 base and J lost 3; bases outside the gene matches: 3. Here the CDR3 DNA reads TGCGCCAGCAGCTTGTCAGGGGGCGTCTACGAGCAGTACTTC. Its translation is CASSLSGGVYEQYF.

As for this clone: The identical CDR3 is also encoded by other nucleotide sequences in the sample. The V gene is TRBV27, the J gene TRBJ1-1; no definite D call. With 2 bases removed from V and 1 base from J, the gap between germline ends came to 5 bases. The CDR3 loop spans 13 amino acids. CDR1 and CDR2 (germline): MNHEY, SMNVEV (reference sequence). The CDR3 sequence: CASSLSRNTEAFF. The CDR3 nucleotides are TGTGCCAGCAGTTTAAGCAGGAACACTGAAGCTTTCTTT.

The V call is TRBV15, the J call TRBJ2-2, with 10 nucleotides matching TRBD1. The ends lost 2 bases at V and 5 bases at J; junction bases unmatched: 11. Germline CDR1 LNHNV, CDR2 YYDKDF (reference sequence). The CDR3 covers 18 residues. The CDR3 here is CATSRSIRDRGVTGELFF. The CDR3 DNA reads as TGTGCCACCAGCAGATCTATCCGGGACAGGGGCGTAACCGGGGAGCTGTTTTTT.

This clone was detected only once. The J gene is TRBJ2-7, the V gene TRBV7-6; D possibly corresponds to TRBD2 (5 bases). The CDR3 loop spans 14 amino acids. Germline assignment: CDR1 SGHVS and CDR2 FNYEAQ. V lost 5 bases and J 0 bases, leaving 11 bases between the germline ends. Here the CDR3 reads CASSLREISYEQYF. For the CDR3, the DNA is TGTGCCAGCAGCCTAAGGGAGATCTCCTACGAGCAGTACTTC.